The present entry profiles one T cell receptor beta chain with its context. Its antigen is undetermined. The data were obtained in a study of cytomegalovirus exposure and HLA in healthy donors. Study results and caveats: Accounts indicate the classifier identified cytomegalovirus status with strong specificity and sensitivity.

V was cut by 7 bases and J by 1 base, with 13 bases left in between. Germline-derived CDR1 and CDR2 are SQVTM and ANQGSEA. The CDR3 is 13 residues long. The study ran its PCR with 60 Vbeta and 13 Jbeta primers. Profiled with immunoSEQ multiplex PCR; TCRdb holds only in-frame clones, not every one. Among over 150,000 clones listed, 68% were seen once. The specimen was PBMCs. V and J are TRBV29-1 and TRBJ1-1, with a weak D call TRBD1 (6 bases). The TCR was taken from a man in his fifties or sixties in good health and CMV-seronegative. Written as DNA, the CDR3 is TGCAGCGGCCAGGGACACCGGAACACTGAAGCTTTCTTT. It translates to CSGQGHRNTEAFF. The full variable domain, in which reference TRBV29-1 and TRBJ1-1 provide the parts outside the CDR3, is SAVISQKPSRDICQRGTSLTIQCQVDSQVTMMFWYRQQPGQSLTLIATANQGSEATYESGFVIDKFPISRPNLTFSTLTVSNMSPEDSSIYLCSGQGHRNTEAFFGQGTRLTVV.